A single sample gave rise to the 9 T cell receptor beta chains below, sequenced in a study of blood T cell repertoires in COVID-19. Produced via immunoSEQ multiplex PCR; TCRdb's table is partial and in-frame only. Of 200,000 to 300,000 clones in the sample, 80% to 90% were seen once. Source material: peripheral blood. The receptors shown here come from a man between 40 and 49 years old who had recovered from COVID-19.

This chain joins TRBV4-3 and TRBJ1-5; no definite D call. In germline, CDR1 is LGHNA, CDR2 YSLEER. The CDR3 covers 14 residues. V was clipped by 1 base and J by 3 bases, with 7 bases between them. CDR3 nucleotides: TGCGCCAGCAGCCAAGGGCAGAACAATCAGCCCCAGCATTTT. Encoded protein: CASSQGQNNQPQHF.

This chain joins TRBV28 and TRBJ2-5; D may be TRBD2 (5 bases). V was cut by 3 bases and J by 3 bases, with 11 bases left in between. The CDR3 spans 14 residues. Germline-derived CDR1 and CDR2 are MDHEN and SYDVKM. This CDR3 is CASSFLAMEETQYF. The CDR3 DNA sequence: TGTGCCAGCAGTTTCTTAGCGATGGAAGAGACCCAGTACTTC.

The chain employs TRBV11-3 and TRBJ2-3; 7 nucleotides match TRBD1. CDR3 length equals 16 residues. The V gene end was trimmed by 4 bases and the J gene end by 2 bases; junction bases not matched to a gene: 9. The V gene's germline CDR1 is SGHNT and CDR2 YENEEA. The DNA for the CDR3 is TGTGCCAGCAGCTCGGGTGGGACAGAGACCACAGATACGCAGTATTTT. Residues: CASSSGGTETTDTQYF.

The chain uses TRBV5-6 and TRBJ2-2; TRBD1 matches at 9 bases. Unmatched junction bases numbered 6, after V lost 1 base and J lost 5 bases. Germline lookup yields CDR1 SGHDT and CDR2 YYEEEE. This CDR3 region has 16 residues. CDR3 DNA: TGTGCCAGCAGCTTGACAGGGGGCGGGTGGACCGGGGAGCTGTTTTTT. Translated: CASSLTGGGWTGELFF.

The genes are TRBV5-4 and TRBJ2-5, with a weak D call TRBD2 (5 bases). V lost 2 bases and J 5 bases, leaving 16 bases between the germline ends. This CDR3 has 15 residues. CDR1 and CDR2 (germline): SGHNT, YYREEE (reference sequence). The CDR3 here is CASSLHRGPGETQYF. For the CDR3, the DNA is TGTGCCAGCAGCTTACACCGAGGGCCCGGCGAGACCCAGTACTTC.

DNA of the CDR3: TGTGCCAGCAGCTTTAACCCGGCAGGGGGCATGGGGGCCCAGCATTTT. Translation gives CASSFNPAGGMGAQHF. The V gene is TRBV7-8, the J gene TRBJ1-5; TRBD1 matches 8 bases. The J segment lost 11 bases and the V segment lost 3 bases, leaving 15 bases of the junction unmatched. Germline-derived CDR1 and CDR2 are SGHVS and FQNEAQ. There are 16 residues in the CDR3.

This clone was detected only a few times. The gene calls are TRBV30 and TRBJ2-7; TRBD2 is a possible D gene (6 bases). Germline lookup yields CDR1 GTSNPN and CDR2 SVGIG (reference sequence). The CDR3 covers 12 residues. The CDR3 DNA reads TGTGCGGGCAGACTGCCAGGAGGGGAGCAGTACTTC. Its translation: CAGRLPGGEQYF. The variable domain in full, completed from reference TRBV30 and TRBJ2-7, reads SQTIHQWPATLVQPVGSPLSLECTVEGTSNPNLYWYRQAAGRGLQLLFYSVGIGQISSEVPQNLSASRPQDRQFILSSKKLLLSDSGFYLCAGRLPGGEQYFGPGTRLTVT.

The chain has TRBV27 and TRBJ1-2; 7 bases align to TRBD1. The V and J ends lost 5 bases and 0 bases, in that order; junction bases with no gene match: 9. The length of the CDR3 is 16 residues. CDR1 is MNHEY, CDR2 SMNVEV, per germline (reference sequence). The CDR3 reads CASSLWDRRANYGYTF. The CDR3 coding sequence is TGTGCCAGCAGTCTTTGGGACAGACGAGCTAACTATGGCTACACCTTC.

This clone has a handful of counts. This chain uses TRBV3-1 (or the pseudogene TRBV3-2) with TRBJ2-1; maybe TRBD2 (5 bases). Deletions cut 4 bases from V and 7 bases from J, with 20 bases between. Germline CDR1 is LGHDT and CDR2 is YNNKEL (reference sequence). The CDR3 is made up of 16 amino acids. For the CDR3, the DNA is TGTGCCAGCAGCCTTAACCGAGGGCCAATGGGGAATGAGCAGTTCTTC. This sequence encodes CASSLNRGPMGNEQFF.